What follows are 29 T cell receptor beta chains derived from one specimen sequenced in a study of blood T cell repertoires in COVID-19. Here immunoSEQ multiplex PCR was the method, and the copy in TCRdb shows in-frame clones only, minus some. Among 200,000 to 300,000 clones listed, about 85% were seen once. Sequenced material: peripheral blood. These receptors all stem from a man in his 60s with acute or convalescent COVID-19.

This sequence joins TRBV9 and TRBJ2-7; 9 nucleotides line up with TRBD2. Germline lookup yields CDR1 SGDLS and CDR2 YYNGEE. V shed 0 bases, J shed 2 bases, and the junction held 9 bases outside the gene matches. The CDR3 is made up of 17 amino acids. The CDR3 bases are TGTGCCAGCAGCGTAGAAGAGACTAGCGGCCCCCCCTACGAGCAGTACTTC. It specifies CASSVEETSGPPYEQYF.

V usage is TRBV5-1 and J usage is TRBJ2-3, with D maybe TRBD2 (7 bases). Germline assignment: CDR1 SGHRS and CDR2 YFSETQ. The CDR3 sequence is 17 residues long. V was trimmed by 0 bases and J by 2 bases, leaving 16 bases between them. The CDR3 spells CASSLVLRGPITDTQYF. The CDR3 DNA reads TGCGCCAGCAGCTTGGTTCTGCGGGGGCCCATCACAGATACGCAGTATTTT.

J is TRBJ2-7 and V is TRBV11-2; 9 bases fit TRBD1. CDR1 is SGHAT, CDR2 FQNNGV, per germline. Trimming at V came to 8 bases and at J to 4 bases, leaving 9 bases not matched to a gene. The CDR3 has 14 amino acids. CDR3 sequence (DNA): TGTGCCAGCTCGTCGACAGGGGGTGCTTACGAGCAGTACTTC. It encodes CASSSTGGAYEQYF.

This clone has a handful of counts. This chain uses TRBV4-3 with TRBJ2-3; 8 bases are shared with TRBD1. The ends lost 3 bases at V and 2 bases at J; junction bases unmatched: 13. This CDR3 has 18 amino acids. CDR1 and CDR2 (germline): LGHNA, YSLEER. CDR3 DNA: TGCGCCAGCAGCCATGAACAGGGGGACGCCCCTAACACAGATACGCAGTATTTT. Its protein product is CASSHEQGDAPNTDTQYF.

The rearrangement joins TRBV4-1 to TRBJ1-6; D remains ambiguous. Germline V CDR1 and CDR2: MGHRA, YSYEKL. V lost 7 bases and J 0 bases, leaving 10 bases between the germline ends. CDR3 size: 15 residues. CDR3 nucleotides: TGCGCCAGCAATCGAGGCTCCTCCTATAATTCACCCCTCCACTTT. Its protein is CASNRGSSYNSPLHF.

This rearrangement joins TRBV6-5 to TRBJ1-6, with D tentatively TRBD1 (6 bases). Trimming shortened V by 7 bases and J by 13 bases, and 17 bases separated the two germline ends. The germline V gene has CDR1 MNHEY and CDR2 SVGAGI. The CDR3 extends over 13 amino acids. CDR3 sequence reads: CASTNTGTGPLHF. The CDR3 DNA sequence: TGTGCCAGCACCAATACAGGGACGGGCCCCCTCCACTTT.

In this sample, this clone turned up once. The V and J genes are TRBV7-9 and TRBJ1-3, with a weak D call TRBD1 (6 bases). The germline V gene has CDR1 SEHNR and CDR2 FQNEAQ (reference sequence). This CDR3 comprises 14 residues. V lost 7 bases, J lost 0 bases, and 10 bases lay in between. Here the CDR3 DNA reads TGTGCCAGCAAAGAGGGGGACTCTGGAAACACCATATATTTT. Protein: CASKEGDSGNTIYF.

The chain is built from TRBV11-3 and TRBJ2-1; weak D call: TRBD2 (7 bases). Germline V gene lookup returns CDR1 SGHNT and CDR2 YENEEA. The CDR3 spans 15 residues. The V end lost 5 bases, the J end lost 9 bases, and 20 bases lay between the germline ends. CDR3 in DNA: TGTGCCAGCAGCCCTCGCGAGGCGGGGGCGGCTGAGCAGTTCTTC. Translated, it gives CASSPREAGAAEQFF.

V is TRBV2 and J is TRBJ2-7; D is perhaps TRBD2 (5 bases). Trimming stripped 5 bases from V and 1 base from J, with 18 bases between. The germline V gene encodes CDR1 SNHLY and CDR2 FYNNEI. There are 16 residues in the CDR3. The CDR3 DNA sequence: TGTGCCAGCAGTCCGAGGGCGGTGGACCTATCCTACGAGCAGTACTTC. The encoded protein is CASSPRAVDLSYEQYF.

This rearrangement joins TRBV5-1 to TRBJ1-1; tentative D call: TRBD1 (5 bases). Looked up from germline, CDR1 is SGHRS and CDR2 is YFSETQ. The V gene lost 1 base and the J gene lost 11 bases, with 15 bases spanning the gap. The CDR3 spans 13 residues. This CDR3 reads CASSLWLEGVAFF. For the CDR3, the DNA is TGCGCCAGCAGCTTGTGGTTGGAAGGGGTGGCTTTCTTT.

The V call is TRBV3-1 (or the pseudogene TRBV3-2), the J call TRBJ2-3; 11 bases agree with TRBD2. The CDR3 runs 15 residues. Germline values: CDR1 LGHDT, CDR2 YNNKEL (reference sequence). The V gene end was trimmed by 6 bases and the J gene end by 3 bases; junction bases not matched to a gene: 5. The CDR3 protein is CASSSSGGGTDTQYF. DNA for the CDR3: TGTGCCAGCAGTAGTAGCGGGGGGGGAACAGATACGCAGTATTTT.

This sequence joins TRBV18 and TRBJ1-3; tentatively, D is TRBD1 (5 bases). This CDR3 has 16 amino acids. V lost 2 bases and J lost 0, with 11 bases in between. The germline V gene encodes CDR1 KGHSH and CDR2 LQKENI. The CDR3 region has the DNA TGTGCCAGCTCACCAGACAGTTCCCGCTCTGGAAACACCATATATTTT. This sequence encodes CASSPDSSRSGNTIYF.

V and J are TRBV6-5 and TRBJ1-2; D call uncertain. The CDR3 is 13 amino acids. The V gene's germline CDR1 is MNHEY and CDR2 SVGAGI. V lost 2 bases to trimming and J lost 1 base, with 5 bases between them. The CDR3 reads CASSYGDNYGYTF. The CDR3 nucleotides read TGTGCCAGCAGTTACGGAGATAACTATGGCTACACCTTC.

This chain joins TRBV9 and TRBJ2-2; TRBD1 matches 7 bases. CDR1 is SGDLS and CDR2 is YYNGEE in the germline V gene. With V trimmed by 2 bases and J by 1 base, 8 bases remained unmatched. The CDR3 is made up of 17 amino acids. The CDR3 sequence: CASSVNRGTENTGELFF. The CDR3 DNA follows: TGTGCCAGCAGCGTGAACAGGGGAACCGAGAACACCGGGGAGCTGTTTTTT. Full variable domain (remainder filled in from reference TRBV9 and TRBJ2-2): DSGVTQTPKHLITATGQRVTLRCSPRSGDLSVYWYQQSLDQGLQFLIQYYNGEERAKGNILERFSAQQFPDLHSELNLSSLELGDSALYFCASSVNRGTENTGELFFGEGSRLTVL.

In its sample, this clone was seen a few times. The chain joins TRBV28 to TRBJ2-7; 7 positions match TRBD2. After removal of 9 bases from V and 3 bases from J, the junction contained 11 bases not matched to a gene. CDR3 length equals 14 residues. Germline CDR1 MDHEN, CDR2 SYDVKM. The CDR3: CARFGRGGDYEQYF. The CDR3 DNA follows: TGTGCCAGATTCGGGCGGGGAGGGGACTACGAGCAGTACTTC.

The rearrangement uses TRBV30 and TRBJ1-6; D unresolved. There are 16 residues in the CDR3. Trimming shortened V by 1 base and J by 8 bases, and 18 bases separated the two germline ends. The V gene's germline CDR1 is GTSNPN and CDR2 SVGIG (reference sequence). The CDR3 DNA is TGTGCCTGGAGTGCCGGGATGGGAACGGCGGATTCACCCCTCCACTTT. This encodes CAWSAGMGTADSPLHF.

The rearrangement uses TRBV6-6 and TRBJ2-1; TRBD1 matches 8 bases. CDR1 and CDR2 (germline): MNHNY, SVGAGI (reference sequence). Unmatched junction bases numbered 15, after V lost 5 bases and J lost 9 bases. CDR3 length: 16 residues. The CDR3 DNA reads as TGTGCCAGCAGTAACGCCGGGACAGGCGCCCGGGGTGAGCAGTTCTTC. This gives the protein CASSNAGTGARGEQFF.

The rearrangement joins TRBV2 to TRBJ1-4; 7 bases agree with TRBD1. The CDR3 runs to 14 residues. Germline assignment: CDR1 SNHLY and CDR2 FYNNEI. Germline trimming cut 6 bases from V and 4 bases from J; bases unmatched to any gene: 5. CDR3 sequence reads: CASSVGQVNEKLFF. Here the CDR3 DNA reads TGTGCCAGCAGCGTTGGACAGGTTAATGAAAAACTGTTTTTT.

V usage is TRBV4-3 and J usage is TRBJ1-2; D gene ambiguous. V dropped 1 base and J dropped 6 bases, with 21 bases sitting between them. The germline CDR1 and CDR2 sequences are LGHNA and YSLEER. CDR3 length: 17 amino acids. CDR3 in amino acids: CASSQAAVPSPSHGYTF. Written as DNA, the CDR3 is TGCGCCAGCAGCCAAGCTGCGGTTCCATCCCCATCCCATGGCTACACCTTC.

This clone has a handful of counts. This rearrangement joins TRBV11-2 to TRBJ2-5; TRBD1 agrees at 10 bases. Germline CDR1 SGHAT, CDR2 FQNNGV. The junction had 11 bases not matched to a gene; V was cut back by 5 bases and J by 5 bases. This CDR3 has 16 amino acids. CDR3 amino acids: CASSSQGQGSGETQYF. CDR3 nucleotides: TGTGCCAGCAGCAGCCAGGGACAGGGGTCAGGTGAGACCCAGTACTTC. Supplemented by reference TRBV11-2 and TRBJ2-5, the full variable domain reads EAGVAQSPRYKIIEKRQSVAFWCNPISGHATLYWYQQILGQGPKLLIQFQNNGVVDDSQLPKDRFSAERLKGVDSTLKIQPAKLEDSAVYLCASSSQGQGSGETQYFGPGTRLLVL.

V is TRBV19 and J is TRBJ2-2; D unresolved. Germline CDR1 reads LNHDA; CDR2 reads SQIVND (reference sequence). V shed 2 bases and J shed 4 bases, with 11 bases lying between them. The CDR3 has 15 amino acids. The CDR3, as DNA: TGTGCCAGTAGTATAAGCTTTTCACCCACCGGGGAGCTGTTTTTT. This gives the protein CASSISFSPTGELFF.

The J gene is TRBJ2-1, the V gene TRBV7-9; a weak D match, TRBD2 (6 bases). V lost 5 bases and J 5 bases, leaving 19 bases between the germline ends. The CDR3 length is 16 residues. The germline gives CDR1 SEHNR, CDR2 FQNEAQ (reference sequence). The CDR3 reads CASSLLGGTGDNEQFF. The CDR3 region has the DNA TGTGCCAGCAGCCTCCTTGGGGGGACTGGCGACAATGAGCAGTTCTTC.

Turning to this clone: The same CDR3 arises from other DNA sequences in this sample as well. The chain combines TRBV18 with TRBJ1-1; no definite D call. The CDR3 has 13 amino acids. V was trimmed by 3 bases and J by 1 base, leaving 6 bases between them. Germline CDR1 is KGHSH and CDR2 is LQKENI. The CDR3 DNA sequence: TGTGCCAGCTCACCTCTGTCGAACACTGAAGCTTTCTTT. Translation: CASSPLSNTEAFF.

V and J are TRBV6-5 and TRBJ2-1; tentative D call: TRBD1 (5 bases). V shed 6 bases and J shed 3 bases, with 12 bases lying between them. The CDR3 has 14 residues. Germline V gene data show CDR1 as MNHEY and CDR2 as SVGAGI. The CDR3 nucleotides read TGTGCCAGCAGCTTGACAGATTACTACAATGAGCAGTTCTTC. Protein: CASSLTDYYNEQFF.

This sequence joins TRBV10-3 and TRBJ2-2; 10 bases are shared with TRBD2. The germline CDR1 and CDR2 sequences are ENHRY and SYGVKD. Trimming at V came to 10 bases and at J to 5 bases, leaving 7 bases not matched to a gene. The CDR3 has 14 amino acids. The CDR3 DNA reads as TGTGCCACCAGCGGACTAGCGGATACCGGGGAGCTGTTTTTT. This translates into CATSGLADTGELFF.

V is TRBV7-9 and J is TRBJ1-1; a possible D gene is TRBD1 (6 bases). The CDR3 runs to 11 residues. V lost 4 bases, J lost 8 bases, and 8 bases lay in between. The germline V gene has CDR1 SEHNR and CDR2 FQNEAQ (reference sequence). The CDR3 coding sequence is TGTGCCAGCAGCTCCGGGACAGAAGCTTTCTTT. It codes for CASSSGTEAFF.

The J gene is TRBJ1-2, the V gene TRBV11-2; D not resolved. Trimming pared 3 bases from V and 0 bases from J, leaving 8 bases between. This CDR3 is 14 amino acids long. The germline V gene encodes CDR1 SGHAT and CDR2 FQNNGV. CDR3 region: CASSFMGANYGYTF. The CDR3 DNA sequence: TGTGCCAGCAGCTTTATGGGCGCTAACTATGGCTACACCTTC.

This sequence joins TRBV12-3 or TRBV12-4 and TRBJ1-2; TRBD1 might be the D (6 bases). The V and J ends lost 6 bases and 7 bases respectively, with 12 bases between them. The CDR3 is 12 residues long. As DNA, the CDR3 is TGTGCCAGCAGCAAATACAGGGTTGGCTACACCTTC. This gives the protein CASSKYRVGYTF.

The sample holds one count of this clone. Other DNA variants within this sample encode the same CDR3. This chain links TRBV7-3 with TRBJ2-7, with 7 positions matching TRBD2. Germline trimming cut 1 base from V and 0 bases from J; bases unmatched to any gene: 0. Per germline, CDR1 SGHTA and CDR2 FQGTGA. This CDR3 has 14 residues. CDR3 nucleotides: TGTGCCAGCAGCTTAAGCGGGGGCTCCTACGAGCAGTACTTC. It translates to CASSLSGGSYEQYF.